The clone carrying this T cell receptor (beta chain) was observed a handful of times. Each CDR3 protein is one row after TCRdb ran MiXCR on the PCR reads. Here the sample spans hundreds of thousands of distinct CDR3 sequences, approximately 24% being singletons. This specimen comes from a study of molecular identifiers for immune sequencing clone quantification. What was sequenced was naive CD8+ T cells from blood, with Jurkat cell RNA spiked in. This sample's subset: FACS-sorted CD8+CD4-CCR7+CD45RA+ naive T cells. The clonotype comes from a human donor in good health. Some libraries in this study had Jurkat cell RNA spiked in.

The CDR3 DNA reads TGCAGTGCCCCGGGTCAGGGTTTCGAAGATACGCAGTATTTT. Protein sequence: CSAPGQGFEDTQYF. The chain couples TRBV20-1 to TRBJ2-3; maybe TRBD1 (5 bases). V lost 6 bases to trimming and J lost 5 bases, with 18 bases between them. The CDR3 has 14 amino acids. CDR1 DFQATT and CDR2 SNEGSKA come from the germline V gene (reference sequence).